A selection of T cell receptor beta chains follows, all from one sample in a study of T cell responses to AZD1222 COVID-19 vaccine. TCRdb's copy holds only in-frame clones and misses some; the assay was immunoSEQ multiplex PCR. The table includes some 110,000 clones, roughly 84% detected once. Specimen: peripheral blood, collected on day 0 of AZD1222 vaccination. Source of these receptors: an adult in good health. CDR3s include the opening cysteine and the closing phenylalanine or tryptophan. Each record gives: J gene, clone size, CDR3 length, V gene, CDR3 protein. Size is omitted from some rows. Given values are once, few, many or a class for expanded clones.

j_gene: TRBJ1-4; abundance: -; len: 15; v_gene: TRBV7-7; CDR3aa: CASSPGQGTNEKLFF
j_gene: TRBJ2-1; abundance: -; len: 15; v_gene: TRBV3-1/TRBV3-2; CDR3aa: CASSLDQSSYNEQFF
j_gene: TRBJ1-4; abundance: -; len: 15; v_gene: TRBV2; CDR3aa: CASRPPPGLNEKLFF
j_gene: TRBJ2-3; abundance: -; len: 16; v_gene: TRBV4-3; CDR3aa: CASSQRAGQGTDTQYF
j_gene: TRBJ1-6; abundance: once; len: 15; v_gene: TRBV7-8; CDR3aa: CASSPRQVGNSPLHF
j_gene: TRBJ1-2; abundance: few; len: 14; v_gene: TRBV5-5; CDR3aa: CASSLASGYYGYTF
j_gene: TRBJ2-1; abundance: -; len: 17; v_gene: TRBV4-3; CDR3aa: CASSQDTGTGRYNEQFF
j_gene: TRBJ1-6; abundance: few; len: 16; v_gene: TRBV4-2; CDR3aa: CASSQETGGEGSPLHF
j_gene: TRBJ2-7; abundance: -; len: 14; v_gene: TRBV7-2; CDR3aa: CASSLSGASVQQYF
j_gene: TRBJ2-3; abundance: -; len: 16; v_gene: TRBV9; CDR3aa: CASSVLAGGSTDTQYF
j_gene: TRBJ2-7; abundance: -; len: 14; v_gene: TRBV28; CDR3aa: CASKSGGTLGEQYF
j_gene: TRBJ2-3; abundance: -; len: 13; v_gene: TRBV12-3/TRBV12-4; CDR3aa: CASRLLSVDTQYF
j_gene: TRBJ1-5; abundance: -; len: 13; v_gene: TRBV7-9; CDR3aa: CASGGSYNQPQHF
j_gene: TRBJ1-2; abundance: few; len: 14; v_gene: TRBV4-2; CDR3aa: CASSQGATVPGYTF
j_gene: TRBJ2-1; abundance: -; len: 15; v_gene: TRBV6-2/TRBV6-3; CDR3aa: CASSYAGGPVNEQFF
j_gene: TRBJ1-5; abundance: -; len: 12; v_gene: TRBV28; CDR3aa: CATRGSNQPQHF
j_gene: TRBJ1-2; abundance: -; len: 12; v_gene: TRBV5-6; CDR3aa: CASSLDSLGYTF
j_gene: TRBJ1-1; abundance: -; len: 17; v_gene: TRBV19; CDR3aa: CASSTSGQGMANTEAFF
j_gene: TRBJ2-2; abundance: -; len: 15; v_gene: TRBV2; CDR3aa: CASSGTRADTGELFF
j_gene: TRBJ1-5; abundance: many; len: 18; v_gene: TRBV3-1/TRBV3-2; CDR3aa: CASSQEPKRGLSNQPQHF
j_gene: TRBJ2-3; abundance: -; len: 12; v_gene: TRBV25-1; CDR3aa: CASSLSGKTQYF
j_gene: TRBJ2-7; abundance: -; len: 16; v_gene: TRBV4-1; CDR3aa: CASSQDRGGGPYEQYF
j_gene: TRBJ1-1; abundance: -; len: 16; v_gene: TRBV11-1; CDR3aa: CASSSSGTGSNTEAFF
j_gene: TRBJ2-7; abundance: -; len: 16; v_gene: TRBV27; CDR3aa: CASSPRQGRLTYEQYF
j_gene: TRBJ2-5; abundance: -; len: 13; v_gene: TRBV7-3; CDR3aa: CASSNGYQETQYF